This TCR beta chain derives from a study of blood T cell repertoires in COVID-19. Study background: From T cells, B-cell-depleted T cells, or PBMCs came the material, which was cDNA or gDNA.

Per the study methods: Using reference gene primer amplification, nucleated cell counts were estimated. Assay: immunoSEQ multiplex PCR; the TCRdb copy retains only in-frame clones and omits some. Clone size and the V and J calls come from that table; the DNA yielded D and trimming. The sample consists of about 50,000 clones, around four fifths of them appearing once. This CDR3 contains 17 residues. Germline-derived CDR1 and CDR2 are SGDLS and YYNGEE. V was trimmed by 2 bases and J by 4 bases, leaving 18 bases between them. Sequencing input: peripheral blood. This chain uses TRBV9 with TRBJ2-2, with D tentatively TRBD2 (6 bases). This receptor was obtained from a man between 65 and 79 years old with active COVID-19. CDR3 region: CASSVGQGGGVTGELFF. In nucleotides, the CDR3 is TGTGCCAGCAGCGTTGGGCAGGGAGGTGGGGTCACCGGGGAGCTGTTTTTT.